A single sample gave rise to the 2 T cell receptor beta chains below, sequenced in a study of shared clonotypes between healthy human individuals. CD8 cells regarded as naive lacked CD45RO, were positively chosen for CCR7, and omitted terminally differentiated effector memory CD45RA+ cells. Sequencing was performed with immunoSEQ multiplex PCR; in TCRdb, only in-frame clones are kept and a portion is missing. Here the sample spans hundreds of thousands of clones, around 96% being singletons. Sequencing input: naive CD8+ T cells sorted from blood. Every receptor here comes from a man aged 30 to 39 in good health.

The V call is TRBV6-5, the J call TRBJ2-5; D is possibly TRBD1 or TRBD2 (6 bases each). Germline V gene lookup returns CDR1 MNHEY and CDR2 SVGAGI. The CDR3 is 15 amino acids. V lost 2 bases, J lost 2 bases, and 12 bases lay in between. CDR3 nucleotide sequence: TGTGCCAGCAGTTACGTGGAGGGGGGACAAGAGACCCAGTACTTC. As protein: CASSYVEGGQETQYF.

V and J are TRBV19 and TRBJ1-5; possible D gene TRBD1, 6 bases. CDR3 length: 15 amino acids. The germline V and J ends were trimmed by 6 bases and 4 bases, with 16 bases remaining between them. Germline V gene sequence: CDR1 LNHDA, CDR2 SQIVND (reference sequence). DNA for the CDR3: TGTGCCAGTAGAGAGACCGGGACACAGAATCAGCCCCAGCATTTT. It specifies CASRETGTQNQPQHF.